The 5 T cell receptor beta chains presented below share a single source sample, sequenced in a study of regulatory T cells in long-lasting Graves disease. The time point is: newly diagnosed GD, antithyroid drugs for less than 3 months. RNA extracted from PBMCs served as the sequencing template. Combining iRepertoire HTBI primers with Arm-PCR of CDR3 regions, the authors built TCR beta libraries. TCRdb recomputed calls from the multiplex PCR reads with MiXCR, one row per CDR3 protein. The sample contains over 400,000 distinct CDR3 sequences, 14% of which appear only once. The sample was also linked to a second study, of T cells in Graves' hyperthyroidism and ophthalmopathy.

The material was peripheral blood mononuclear cells (PBMCs), obtained at new diagnosis, from a patient treated with antithyroid drugs. The source of these receptors is a woman in her forties or fifties with Graves disease.

This clonotype was seen a few times. The chain is built from TRBV25-1 and TRBJ2-1; tentatively, D is TRBD2 (5 bases). V was clipped by 4 bases and J by 5 bases, with 9 bases between them. CDR3 length: 13 residues. Germline CDR1 MGHDK, CDR2 SYGVNS. The DNA of the CDR3 is TGTGCCAGCAGTGCCGGGGTAAACAATGAGCAGTTCTTC. Its protein is CASSAGVNNEQFF.

In the case of this clonotype: One end of the junction varies from germline; a read error may be responsible. This chain joins TRBV28 and TRBJ2-7; D is ambiguous. The germline CDR1 and CDR2 sequences are MDHEN and SYDVKM. This CDR3 region has 13 residues. The CDR3 sequence: CASTLVASYEQYF. CDR3 sequence (DNA): TGTGCCAGCACTTTAGTCGCATCCTACGAGCAGTACTTC.

At least ten counts were recorded for this clonotype. The chain combines TRBV24-1 with TRBJ1-5; D is undetermined. Germline CDR1 and CDR2: KGHDR and SFDVKD. The CDR3 consists of 15 residues. V lost 3 bases, J lost 0 bases, and 8 bases lay in between. This chain's CDR3 is CATSDARHSNQPQHF. The CDR3 bases are TGTGCCACCAGTGATGCCAGACATAGCAATCAGCCCCAGCATTTT.

The sample holds one count of this clonotype. The V gene is TRBV18, the J gene TRBJ2-7, with TRBD1 identical over 8 bases. Germline CDR1 KGHSH, CDR2 LQKENI. Trimming removed 0 bases from V and 3 bases from J; junction bases left unmatched: 4. CDR3 length: 15 amino acids. The CDR3 loop reads CASSPPAGGVYEQYF. CDR3 nucleotides: TGTGCCAGCTCACCACCGGCAGGGGGCGTCTACGAGCAGTACTTC.

The chain couples TRBV29-1 to TRBJ2-5; TRBD2 aligns across 10 bases. The V and J ends lost 1 base and 3 bases, in that order; junction bases with no gene match: 11. Per germline, CDR1 SQVTM and CDR2 ANQGSEA. The CDR3 totals 17 residues. This CDR3 is CSVEGLAGESSKETQYF. In DNA form, the CDR3 reads TGCAGCGTTGAAGGGCTAGCGGGAGAGAGTTCGAAAGAGACCCAGTACTTC.